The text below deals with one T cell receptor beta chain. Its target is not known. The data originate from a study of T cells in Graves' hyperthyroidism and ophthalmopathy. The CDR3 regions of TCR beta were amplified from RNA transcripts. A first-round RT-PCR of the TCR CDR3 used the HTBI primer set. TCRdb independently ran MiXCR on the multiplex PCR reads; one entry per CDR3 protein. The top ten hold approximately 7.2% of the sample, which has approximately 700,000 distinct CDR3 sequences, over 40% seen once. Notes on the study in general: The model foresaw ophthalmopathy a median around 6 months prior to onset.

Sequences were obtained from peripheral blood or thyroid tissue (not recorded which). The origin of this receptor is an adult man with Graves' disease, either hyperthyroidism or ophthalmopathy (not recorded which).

DNA for the CDR3: TGTGCCAGCAGTCCGTGGACAGGGCGGGAGACCCAGTACTTC. This encodes CASSPWTGRETQYF. V and J are TRBV6-6 and TRBJ2-5, with 8 bases fitting TRBD1. The CDR3 sequence is 14 residues long. The germline V gene has CDR1 MNHNY and CDR2 SVGAGI (reference sequence). V gave up 5 bases and J gave up 5 bases; unmatched junction bases: 7.